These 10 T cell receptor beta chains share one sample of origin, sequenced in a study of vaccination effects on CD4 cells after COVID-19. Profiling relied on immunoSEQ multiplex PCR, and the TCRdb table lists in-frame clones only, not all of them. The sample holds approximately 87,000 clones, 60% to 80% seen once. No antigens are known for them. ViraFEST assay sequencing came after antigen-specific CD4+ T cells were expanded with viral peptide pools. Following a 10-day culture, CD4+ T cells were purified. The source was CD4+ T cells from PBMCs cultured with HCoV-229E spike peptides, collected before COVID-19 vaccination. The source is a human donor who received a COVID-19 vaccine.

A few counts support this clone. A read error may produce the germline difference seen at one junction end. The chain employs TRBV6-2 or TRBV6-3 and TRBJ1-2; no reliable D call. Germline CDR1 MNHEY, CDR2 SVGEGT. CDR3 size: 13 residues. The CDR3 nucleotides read TGTGCCAGCAGCGACCTAACTCCCCCATGGGCTATCTTC. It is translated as CASSDLTPPWAIF.

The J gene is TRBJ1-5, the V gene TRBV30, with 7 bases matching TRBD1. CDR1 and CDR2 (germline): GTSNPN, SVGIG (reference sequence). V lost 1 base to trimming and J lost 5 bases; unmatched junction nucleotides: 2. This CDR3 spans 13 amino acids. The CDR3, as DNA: TGTGCCTGGAGTGGACAGGGCCATCAGCCCCAGCATTTT. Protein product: CAWSGQGHQPQHF.

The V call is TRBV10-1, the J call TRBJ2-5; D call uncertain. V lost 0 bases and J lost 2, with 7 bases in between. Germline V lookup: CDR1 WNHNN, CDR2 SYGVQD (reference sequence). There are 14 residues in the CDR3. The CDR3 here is CASSESGSQETQYF. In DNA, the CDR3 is TGCGCCAGCAGTGAGTCGGGCAGTCAAGAGACCCAGTACTTC.

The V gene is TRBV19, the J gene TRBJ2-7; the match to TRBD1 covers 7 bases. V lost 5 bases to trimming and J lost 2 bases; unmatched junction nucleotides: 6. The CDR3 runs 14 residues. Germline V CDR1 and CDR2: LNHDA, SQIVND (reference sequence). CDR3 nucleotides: TGTGCCAGTAGTCTCCGGGACAGCACCTACGAGCAGTACGTC. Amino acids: CASSLRDSTYEQYV.

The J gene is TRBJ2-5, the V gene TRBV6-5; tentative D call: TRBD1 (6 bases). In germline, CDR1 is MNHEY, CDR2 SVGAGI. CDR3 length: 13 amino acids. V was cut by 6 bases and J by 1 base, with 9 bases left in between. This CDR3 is CASRVTGQETQYF. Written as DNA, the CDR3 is TGTGCCAGCAGAGTGACAGGCCAAGAGACCCAGTACTTC.

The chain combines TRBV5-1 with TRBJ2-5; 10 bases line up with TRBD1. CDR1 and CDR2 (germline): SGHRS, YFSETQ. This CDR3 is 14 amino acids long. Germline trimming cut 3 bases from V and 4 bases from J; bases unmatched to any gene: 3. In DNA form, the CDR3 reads TGCGCCAGCAGCTCGACAGGGGGCGGAGAGACCCAGTACTTC. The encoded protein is CASSSTGGGETQYF.

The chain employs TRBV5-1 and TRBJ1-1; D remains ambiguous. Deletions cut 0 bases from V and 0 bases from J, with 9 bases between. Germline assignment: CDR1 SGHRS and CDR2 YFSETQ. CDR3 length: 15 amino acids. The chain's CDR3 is CASSLDSYMNTEAFF. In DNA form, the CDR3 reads TGCGCCAGCAGCTTGGACAGCTACATGAACACTGAAGCTTTCTTT.

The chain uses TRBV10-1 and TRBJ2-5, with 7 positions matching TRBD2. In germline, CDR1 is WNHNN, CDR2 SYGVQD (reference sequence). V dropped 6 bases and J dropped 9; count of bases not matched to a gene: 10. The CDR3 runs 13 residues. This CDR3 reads CASRAGDFGAQYF. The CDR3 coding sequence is TGCGCCAGCAGGGCGGGGGATTTCGGGGCCCAGTACTTC.

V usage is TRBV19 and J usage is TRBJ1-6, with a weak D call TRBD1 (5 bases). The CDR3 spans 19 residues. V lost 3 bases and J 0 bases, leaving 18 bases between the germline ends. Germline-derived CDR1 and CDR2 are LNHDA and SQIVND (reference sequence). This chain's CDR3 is CASSMKRAVGGSYNSPLHF. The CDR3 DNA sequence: TGTGCCAGTAGTATGAAAAGGGCCGTGGGGGGCTCCTATAATTCACCCCTCCACTTT.

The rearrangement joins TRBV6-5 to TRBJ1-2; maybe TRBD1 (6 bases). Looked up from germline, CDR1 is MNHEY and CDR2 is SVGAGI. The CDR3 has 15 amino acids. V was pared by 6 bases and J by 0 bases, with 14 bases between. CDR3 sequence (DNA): TGTGCCAGCAGACCGACAGGACCTGCTAACTATGGCTACACCTTC. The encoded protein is CASRPTGPANYGYTF.